These 16 T cell receptor beta chains share one sample of origin, sequenced in a study of CD8+CD57+ T cells in acquired aplastic anemia. For CDR3 and TCR beta VDJ profiling, genomic DNA was the template used. Each CDR3 protein is one row after TCRdb ran MiXCR on the reads. The data hold under 250,000 distinct CDR3 sequences, with 65% observed a single time. Patients included in sequencing had previously demonstrated CD8+CD57+ cell expansion by flow cytometry. Sequenced material: sorted CD4+, CD8+, or CD8+CD57+ T cells (not recorded which) from PBMCs. The receptors here all came from a human donor with aplastic anemia.

The table lists this clonotype with a few counts. The chain combines TRBV9 with TRBJ1-1; tentative D call: TRBD1 (6 bases). Per the germline V gene, CDR1 is SGDLS and CDR2 is YYNGEE. This CDR3 region has 13 residues. Trimming took 3 bases from V and 5 from J, leaving 11 bases between them. This CDR3 reads CASSEGGGTEAFF. The CDR3 nucleotides read TGTGCCAGCAGCGAGGGGGGGGGGACTGAAGCTTTCTTT.

The chain combines TRBV7-8 with TRBJ2-5; D is possibly TRBD2 (5 bases). CDR3 length: 14 residues. V lost 8 bases and J lost 0, with 13 bases in between. The germline gives CDR1 SGHVS, CDR2 FQNEAQ. CDR3 region: CASSMRAHQETQYF. Written as DNA, the CDR3 is TGTGCCAGCTCAATGCGGGCTCACCAAGAGACCCAGTACTTC.

V usage is TRBV7-8 and J usage is TRBJ1-3; D perhaps matches TRBD1 (5 bases). V was trimmed by 2 bases and J by 9 bases, leaving 11 bases between them. CDR1 SGHVS and CDR2 FQNEAQ come from the germline V gene. This CDR3 is built from 13 residues. The CDR3 region is CASSLRGGGTIYF. The CDR3, as DNA: TGTGCCAGCAGCTTAAGGGGCGGGGGCACCATATATTTT. The whole variable domain, filled in from reference TRBV7-8 and TRBJ1-3, reads GAGVSQSPRYKVAKRGQDVALRCDPISGHVSLFWYQQALGQGPEFLTYFQNEAQLDKSGLPSDRFFAERPEGSVSTLKIQRTQQEDSAVYLCASSLRGGGTIYFGEGSWLTVV.

This clonotype was detected a few times. The chain recombines TRBV10-3 with TRBJ2-1, with D unclear. This CDR3 comprises 12 residues. V lost 3 bases and J 6 bases, leaving 6 bases between the germline ends. CDR1 and CDR2 (germline): ENHRY, SYGVKD. The CDR3 loop reads CAISESINEQFF. CDR3 in DNA: TGTGCCATCAGTGAATCGATCAATGAGCAGTTCTTC.

This clonotype has at least ten counts. Written as DNA, the CDR3 is TGTGCCAGCAGCTTCCAGACCCCCACTGAAGCTTTCTTT. Translation gives CASSFQTPTEAFF. The V gene is TRBV5-5, the J gene TRBJ1-1, with unresolved D. There are 13 residues in the CDR3. Germline-derived CDR1 and CDR2 are SGHKS and YYEKEE (reference sequence). V lost 2 bases and J 4 bases, leaving 9 bases between the germline ends.

The table lists this clonotype with a count of one. This chain joins TRBV19 and TRBJ2-7; 8 bases align to TRBD1. Unmatched junction bases numbered 8, after V lost 2 bases and J lost 5 bases. In germline, CDR1 is LNHDA, CDR2 SQIVND (reference sequence). The CDR3 is 15 residues long. The CDR3 reads CASSITGQGRNEQYF. The CDR3 DNA reads as TGTGCCAGTAGTATAACCGGACAGGGACGGAACGAGCAGTACTTC.

The genes are TRBV24-1 and TRBJ2-1; possible D gene TRBD2, 5 bases. The germline gives CDR1 KGHDR, CDR2 SFDVKD. The V gene lost 3 bases and the J gene lost 5 bases, with 16 bases spanning the gap. This CDR3 region has 16 residues. The CDR3 loop reads CATSDALATRNNEQFF. As DNA, the CDR3 is TGTGCCACCAGTGATGCCCTAGCCACGAGAAACAATGAGCAGTTCTTC.

This clonotype has at least ten counts. The rearrangement uses TRBV7-9 and TRBJ2-1; TRBD2 might be the D (7 bases). Trimming removed 7 bases from V and 0 bases from J, with 25 bases in between. The germline CDR1 and CDR2 sequences are SEHNR and FQNEAQ (reference sequence). CDR3 size: 19 residues. Here the CDR3 reads CASTTRLEGGPSSYNEQFF. DNA of the CDR3: TGTGCCAGCACCACACGACTAGAGGGGGGGCCAAGCTCCTACAATGAGCAGTTCTTC.

This clonotype turned up a few times. CDR3 sequence reads: CASSLAGPISYNEQFF. Here the CDR3 DNA reads TGTGCCAGCAGCTTGGCAGGACCGATCTCCTACAATGAGCAGTTCTTC. This sequence joins TRBV7-7 and TRBJ2-1; D remains unclear. V dropped 3 bases and J dropped 0 bases, with 12 bases sitting between them. Germline CDR1 reads SSHAT; CDR2 reads FNYEAQ (reference sequence). CDR3 length: 16 residues.

The V and J genes are TRBV7-8 and TRBJ2-3; tentatively, D is TRBD2 (6 bases). Germline V CDR1 and CDR2: SGHVS, FQNEAQ. The CDR3 totals 15 residues. The V end was cut by 5 bases, the J end by 1 base, with 13 bases between. Here the CDR3 DNA reads TGTGCCAGCAGCCTGACTAAGCGGGGCACAGATACGCAGTATTTT. Its translation is CASSLTKRGTDTQYF.

This clonotype was recorded at least ten times. V and J are TRBV11-2 and TRBJ1-2; 7 bases are a match to TRBD1. CDR1 SGHAT and CDR2 FQNNGV come from the germline V gene. This CDR3 has 18 amino acids. J lost 0 bases, V lost 5 bases, and 15 bases had no gene match. The DNA for the CDR3 is TGTGCCAGCAGCGGGTGGACAGGAATCGAACTGACTAACTATGGCTACACCTTC. Encoded protein: CASSGWTGIELTNYGYTF.

This clonotype turned up a few times. V usage is TRBV7-9 and J usage is TRBJ2-6; D possibly matches TRBD1 or TRBD2 (5 bases each). CDR3 length: 17 amino acids. V dropped 1 base and J dropped 0 bases, with 10 bases sitting between them. Germline-derived CDR1 and CDR2 are SEHNR and FQNEAQ (reference sequence). CDR3: CASSLVKGTSGANVLTF. CDR3 DNA sequence: TGTGCCAGCAGCTTAGTGAAAGGGACCTCTGGGGCCAACGTCCTGACTTTC.

A note on this clonotype: Germline is not matched at one junction end, which may reflect a read error. The chain combines TRBV5-5 with TRBJ1-4; tentative D call: TRBD1 (5 bases). From germline, CDR1 is SGHKS and CDR2 YYEKEE (reference sequence). The CDR3 loop spans 14 amino acids. The CDR3 DNA reads as TGCGCCAGCAGCCCTGGAGGGGCAGAGGAAAAACTGTTTTTT. This codes for CASSPGGAEEKLFF.

This clonotype was found once. V gene TRBV5-1 combines with J gene TRBJ1-2; D perhaps matches TRBD1 (6 bases). V gave up 0 bases and J gave up 8 bases, with 14 bases separating them. Germline CDR1 reads SGHRS; CDR2 reads YFSETQ. This CDR3 comprises 14 residues. CDR3 DNA sequence: TGCGCCAGCAGCTTGGCGGGCAGGGGAGGAGGCTACACCTTC. Residues: CASSLAGRGGGYTF.

This chain uses TRBV2 with TRBJ2-3; no clear D gene. V lost 7 bases and J 0 bases, leaving 11 bases between the germline ends. Germline V CDR1 and CDR2: SNHLY, FYNNEI. This CDR3 has 14 amino acids. As DNA, the CDR3 is TGTGCCAGCACCGAAACTTCTAGCACAGATACGCAGTATTTT. Translation gives CASTETSSTDTQYF.

This clonotype was seen ten or more times. The V call is TRBV5-1, the J call TRBJ2-5, with 14 bases that match TRBD2. The V gene's germline CDR1 is SGHRS and CDR2 YFSETQ. The V and J ends lost 5 bases and 2 bases, in that order; junction bases with no gene match: 5. There are 16 residues in the CDR3. This chain's CDR3 is CASRRTSGGNQETQYF. CDR3 bases: TGCGCCAGCAGGCGGACTAGCGGGGGGAATCAAGAGACCCAGTACTTC.